A single sample is the source of the 9 T cell receptor beta chains below, sequenced in a study of CD8 T cells in ankylosing spondylitis. TCRdb used MiXCR to reprocess the 5' RACE reads, holding one entry per CDR3 protein. The sample includes under 300,000 distinct CDR3 sequences, 8% to 9.5% of them seen just once. The sample comprised blood, either unsorted or a sorted T cell fraction (not recorded which). The receptors stem from a male donor with ankylosing spondylitis or in good health (not recorded which).

This clonotype was recorded a few times. The genes are TRBV7-2 and TRBJ1-2; D is unresolved. Germline CDR1 SGHTA, CDR2 FQGNSA. V dropped 3 bases and J dropped 7 bases, with 9 bases sitting between them. The CDR3 has 12 residues. CDR3 protein: CASSFYLSGYTF. The CDR3 DNA sequence: TGTGCCAGCAGCTTTTATCTGAGTGGCTACACCTTC.

The V call is TRBV5-6, the J call TRBJ2-7; TRBD1 is a possible D gene (5 bases). The CDR3 totals 12 residues. V was trimmed by 4 bases and J by 9 bases, leaving 14 bases between them. From germline, CDR1 is SGHDT and CDR2 YYEEEE. The CDR3 loop reads CASSLRVRGQYF. In DNA, the CDR3 is TGTGCCAGCAGCCTCAGGGTCCGCGGGCAGTACTTC.

The V call is TRBV19, the J call TRBJ2-3; D uncertain. The CDR3 consists of 15 residues. V lost 6 bases, J lost 2 bases, and 15 bases lay in between. Germline CDR1 is LNHDA and CDR2 is SQIVND (reference sequence). The CDR3 here is CASSQTPYPTDTQYF. The CDR3 nucleotides read TGTGCCAGTAGCCAGACACCGTACCCCACAGATACGCAGTATTTT.

At least ten counts were recorded for this clonotype. The chain joins TRBV5-1 to TRBJ2-6, with D uncertain. Germline V lookup: CDR1 SGHRS, CDR2 YFSETQ. V was pared by 3 bases and J by 5 bases, with 18 bases between. The CDR3 contains 17 residues. As DNA, the CDR3 is TGCGCCAGCAGCTCGCTGAGACCCTTTATGTGGGCCAACGTCCTGACTTTC. The encoded protein is CASSSLRPFMWANVLTF.

This clonotype was seen only a few times. The gene calls are TRBV6-2 or TRBV6-3 and TRBJ2-2; TRBD2 might be the D (5 bases). V lost 6 bases to trimming and J lost 3 bases, with 14 bases between them. The CDR3 extends over 15 amino acids. The V gene's germline CDR1 is MNHEY and CDR2 SVGEGT. The CDR3: CASRFSSSYTGELFF. In DNA, the CDR3 is TGTGCCAGCAGATTCTCTAGCTCGTACACCGGGGAGCTGTTTTTT.

This CDR3 is CSARDRFREGRGEETQYF. CDR3 nucleotide sequence: TGCAGTGCTAGAGATAGATTCCGGGAGGGCCGAGGGGAAGAGACCCAGTACTTC. The chain uses TRBV20-1 and TRBJ2-5, with 8 nucleotides matching TRBD2. The germline gives CDR1 DFQATT, CDR2 SNEGSKA (reference sequence). V gave up 0 bases and J gave up 3 bases; unmatched junction bases: 15. This CDR3 spans 18 amino acids.

The chain carries TRBV7-2 and TRBJ2-3, with 11 bases fitting TRBD1. Germline V gene sequence: CDR1 SGHTA, CDR2 FQGNSA. This CDR3 is built from 16 residues. The V gene end was trimmed by 4 bases and the J gene end by 2 bases; junction bases not matched to a gene: 5. CDR3 protein: CASSWGTGGSTDTQYF. CDR3 nucleotides: TGTGCCAGCAGCTGGGGGACAGGGGGGTCCACAGATACGCAGTATTTT. The complete variable domain, with remaining parts taken from reference TRBV7-2 and TRBJ2-3, reads GAGVSQSPSNKVTEKGKDVELRCDPISGHTALYWYRQSLGQGLEFLIYFQGNSAPDKSGLPSDRFSAERTGGSVSTLTIQRTQQEDSAVYLCASSWGTGGSTDTQYFGPGTRLTVL.

The rearrangement links TRBV6-1 to TRBJ2-7, with a possible D match to TRBD2 (6 bases). CDR3 length: 13 amino acids. V gave up 10 bases and J gave up 1 base, with 14 bases separating them. From germline, CDR1 is MNHNS and CDR2 SASEGT. DNA for the CDR3: TGTGCCATCCGGGACGCGGGGTCCTACGAGCAGTACTTC. Translation: CAIRDAGSYEQYF.

This clonotype was counted at least ten times. The chain recombines TRBV7-9 with TRBJ2-2; 8 bases line up with TRBD1. The ends lost 5 bases at V and 2 bases at J; junction bases unmatched: 4. This CDR3 has 15 residues. Per the germline V gene, CDR1 is SEHNR and CDR2 is FQNEAQ (reference sequence). In nucleotides, the CDR3 is TGTGCCAGCAGCCCCGGGACAGGCAACACCGGGGAGCTGTTTTTT. The encoded protein is CASSPGTGNTGELFF.